These 13 T cell receptor beta chains originate from one sample sequenced in a study of blood T cell repertoires in COVID-19. The protocol was immunoSEQ multiplex PCR, while the TCRdb copy is restricted to in-frame clones and leaves out a portion. Among fewer than 250,000 clones listed, over 75% were seen once. What was sequenced was PBMCs or T cells enriched from blood (not recorded which). The receptors here all came from a man aged 30 to 45 in a cohort exposed to, infected with or recovered from COVID-19 (not recorded which).

The chain couples TRBV28 to TRBJ2-7; D possibly corresponds to TRBD2 (5 bases). The V end was cut by 8 bases, the J end by 1 base, with 18 bases between. Germline CDR1 reads MDHEN; CDR2 reads SYDVKM. CDR3 size: 15 residues. CDR3 amino acids: CASLSPVGKSYEQYF. The CDR3 region has the DNA TGTGCCAGCCTCTCCCCGGTCGGGAAATCCTACGAGCAGTACTTC. Filled out from reference TRBV28 and TRBJ2-7, the complete variable domain reads DVKVTQSSRYLVKRTGEKVFLECVQDMDHENMFWYRQDPGLGLRLIYFSYDVKMKEKGDIPEGYSVSREKKERFSLILESASTNQTSMYLCASLSPVGKSYEQYFGPGTRLTVT.

CDR3 protein: CASSTGLAVSYEQYF. The CDR3 DNA is TGTGCCAGCAGTACGGGACTAGCGGTCTCCTACGAGCAGTACTTC. The chain joins TRBV27 to TRBJ2-7, with 11 bases that match TRBD2. Trimming removed 5 bases from V and 0 bases from J; junction bases left unmatched: 3. The CDR3 contains 15 residues. Germline V gene sequence: CDR1 MNHEY, CDR2 SMNVEV (reference sequence).

This chain connects TRBV11-2 to TRBJ2-7, with 10 positions matching TRBD2. With V trimmed by 5 bases and J by 6 bases, 7 bases remained unmatched. The CDR3 spans 14 residues. Germline-derived CDR1 and CDR2 are SGHAT and FQNNGV. The CDR3 DNA sequence: TGTGCCAGCAGCCGGACCGGGACTAGCGTCGAGCAGTACTTC. It specifies CASSRTGTSVEQYF.

This rearrangement joins TRBV28 to TRBJ2-1, with TRBD1 matching 11 bases. The CDR3 totals 15 residues. The junction had 12 bases not matched to a gene; V was cut back by 8 bases and J by 9 bases. Germline CDR1 reads MDHEN; CDR2 reads SYDVKM. DNA for the CDR3: TGTGCCAGCCGCCTTTCAGGACAGGGGGCAGGTGAGCAGTTCTTC. Its protein is CASRLSGQGAGEQFF.

This clone was recorded only once. The rearrangement links TRBV18 to TRBJ2-7; TRBD2 is a possible D gene (5 bases). The germline V gene encodes CDR1 KGHSH and CDR2 LQKENI. V was shortened by 1 base and J by 6 bases, with 16 bases between the two germline ends. The CDR3 has 15 residues. Written as DNA, the CDR3 is TGTGCCAGCTCACCACTGCGCGGGCAAGCCTCCGAGCAGTACTTC. As protein: CASSPLRGQASEQYF.

The chain joins TRBV18 to TRBJ1-1; a weak D match, TRBD1 (6 bases). Germline lookup yields CDR1 KGHSH and CDR2 LQKENI. There are 13 residues in the CDR3. Trimming took off 8 bases at V and 1 base at J, with 11 bases between the two ends. In DNA, the CDR3 is TGTGCCAGCCGAAAGGGACAGAACACTGAAGCTTTCTTT. It yields the protein CASRKGQNTEAFF.

V gene TRBV5-4 combines with J gene TRBJ1-4; 7 bases agree with TRBD1. The CDR3 is 15 amino acids. J gave up 6 bases and V 4 bases, and 9 bases lay outside the gene matches. CDR1 and CDR2 from the germline V gene are SGHNT and YYREEE (reference sequence). The CDR3 loop reads CASSPDRDSYEKLFF. The CDR3 coding sequence is TGTGCCAGCAGCCCCGACAGGGACTCCTATGAAAAACTGTTTTTT.

The rearrangement links TRBV5-1 to TRBJ1-2; D is ambiguous. Germline assignment: CDR1 SGHRS and CDR2 YFSETQ. CDR3 length: 13 amino acids. The ends were cut back, 7 bases at V and 4 bases at J, with 14 bases in the middle. The CDR3 DNA is TGCGCCAGCTATACTTTAGGAGCCTATGGCTACACCTTC. Protein product: CASYTLGAYGYTF.

The CDR3 DNA sequence: TGTGCCAGCAGCGTGGAGGGGACTAGCAGTCCTGGAAAGGGCTACTTC. Translation: CASSVEGTSSPGKGYF. The chain has TRBV28 and TRBJ2-7, with 9 bases aligning to TRBD2. CDR1 is MDHEN and CDR2 is SYDVKM in the germline V gene. Trimming at V came to 6 bases and at J to 13 bases, leaving 22 bases not matched to a gene. This CDR3 spans 16 amino acids.

CDR3 amino acids: CASKKGLAGAQETQYF. Written as DNA, the CDR3 is TGTGCCAGCAAGAAGGGACTAGCGGGTGCACAAGAGACCCAGTACTTC. This rearrangement joins TRBV18 to TRBJ2-5; 12 nucleotides line up with TRBD2. CDR3 length equals 16 residues. Germline V gene data show CDR1 as KGHSH and CDR2 as LQKENI. J gave up 2 bases and V 8 bases, and 9 bases lay outside the gene matches. Full variable domain (outside the CDR3, taken from reference TRBV18 and TRBJ2-5): NAGVMQNPRHLVRRRGQEARLRCSPMKGHSHVYWYRQLPEEGLKFMVYLQKENIIDESGMPKERFSAEFPKEGPSILRIQQVVRGDSAAYFCASKKGLAGAQETQYFGPGTRLLVL.

This chain connects TRBV6-6 to TRBJ2-3, with 12 bases fitting TRBD2. Trimming at V came to 7 bases and at J to 5 bases, leaving 13 bases not matched to a gene. This CDR3 is built from 17 residues. Germline CDR1 MNHNY, CDR2 SVGAGI (reference sequence). The CDR3 nucleotides read TGTGCCAGCAATCGACGGGCTAGCGGGAGGGCCGGAGATACGCAGTATTTT. This translates into CASNRRASGRAGDTQYF.

V and J are TRBV7-9 and TRBJ1-1, with 9 bases lining up with TRBD1. Germline loops: CDR1 SEHNR, CDR2 FQNEAQ (reference sequence). Unmatched junction bases numbered 5, after V lost 4 bases and J lost 8 bases. This CDR3 region has 13 residues. This CDR3 is CASSSGQGSEAFF. Written as DNA, the CDR3 is TGTGCCAGCAGCTCGGGACAGGGAAGCGAAGCTTTCTTT.

The CDR3 nucleotides are TGTGCCAGCAGTAAGAATGACAGGGAGCAGTACTTC. Translated, it gives CASSKNDREQYF. The rearrangement joins TRBV6-5 to TRBJ2-7; D might be TRBD1 (6 bases). The CDR3 loop spans 12 amino acids. Germline CDR1 is MNHEY and CDR2 is SVGAGI. Trimming left V 5 bases short and J 7 bases short, with 12 bases between.